This TCR beta chain originates from a study of blood T cell repertoires in COVID-19. For the study at large: COVID-19 samples from acute and convalescent phases originated in the United States, Italy and Spain.

Germline CDR1 reads LNHDA; CDR2 reads SQIVND (reference sequence). CDR3 length equals 15 residues. The V end lost 0 bases, the J end lost 5 bases, and 11 bases lay between the germline ends. Individuals aged 18 to 89 years were recruited from 24 US areas. Participant reports of clinical history set cohort assignment. Here immunoSEQ multiplex PCR was the method, and the copy in TCRdb shows in-frame clones only, minus some. Of 300,000 to 350,000 clones in the sample, around nine tenths are singletons; the top ten hold almost 4%. The sequenced sample was PBMCs or T cells enriched from blood (not recorded which). The clonotype comes from a woman aged 25 to 39 who had been exposed to COVID-19. The V and J genes are TRBV19 and TRBJ2-4; TRBD2 is a possible D gene (5 bases). The DNA for the CDR3 is TGTGCCAGTAGTATAGATCGGGGTAAGGAAAACATTCAGTACTTC. Translation gives CASSIDRGKENIQYF.